The 10 T cell receptor beta chains below all came from one sample that was sequenced in a study of blood T cells in healthy people across ages. The authors ran a second PCR of about 6 to 11 cycles using a sample-barcoded 5' primer and a J-beta primer mix. From the 5' RACE reads, TCRdb called clonotypes with MiXCR, one entry per CDR3 protein. The sample yields 800,000 or so distinct CDR3 sequences, 25% seen once. The same data also contributed to another study, on T cells of mothers and their children.

The sequenced material came from blood. The receptor set was obtained from a boy between 10 and 17 years old in good health.

This clonotype has only a few counts. V usage is TRBV27 and J usage is TRBJ1-5, with D possibly TRBD1 on 6 matching bases. This CDR3 region has 14 residues. The V gene's germline CDR1 is MNHEY and CDR2 SMNVEV (reference sequence). The germline V and J ends were trimmed by 8 bases and 3 bases, with 14 bases remaining between them. CDR3 loop: CASANRVDNQPQHF. The CDR3 coding sequence is TGTGCCAGCGCTAACAGGGTTGACAATCAGCCCCAGCATTTT.

The rearrangement links TRBV20-1 to TRBJ2-7; 8 bases line up with TRBD1. The length of the CDR3 is 13 residues. Per germline, CDR1 DFQATT and CDR2 SNEGSKA (reference sequence). The V gene end was trimmed by 5 bases and the J gene end by 3 bases; junction bases not matched to a gene: 6. The CDR3 DNA sequence: TGCAGTGCTCGCAAACAGGGGGTCTACGAGCAGTACTTC. Its translation is CSARKQGVYEQYF.

The chain recombines TRBV20-1 with TRBJ1-6; D is uncertain. Germline V gene lookup returns CDR1 DFQATT and CDR2 SNEGSKA (reference sequence). The V end was cut by 3 bases, the J end by 14 bases, with 23 bases between. This CDR3 has 15 amino acids. CDR3 region: CSASPERSTGLTLHF. The CDR3 DNA is TGCAGTGCTAGCCCGGAGCGGTCTACTGGGCTAACCCTCCACTTT.

This clonotype was counted at least ten times. The chain couples TRBV4-3 to TRBJ1-1; D gene ambiguous. This CDR3 is built from 15 residues. Deletions cut 0 bases from V and 0 bases from J, with 8 bases between. Germline V lookup: CDR1 LGHNA, CDR2 YSLEER. The chain's CDR3 is CASSQDPDMNTEAFF. The CDR3 DNA reads as TGCGCCAGCAGCCAAGATCCAGATATGAACACTGAAGCTTTCTTT.

The V gene is TRBV7-6, the J gene TRBJ2-7; D unresolved. The V and J ends lost 1 base and 8 bases respectively, with 9 bases between them. The CDR3 covers 12 residues. Per germline, CDR1 SGHVS and CDR2 FNYEAQ. The CDR3 loop reads CASSLGGYQQYF. In DNA form, the CDR3 reads TGTGCCAGCAGCTTAGGGGGTTACCAGCAGTACTTC.

This rearrangement joins TRBV4-3 to TRBJ1-4; D ambiguous. CDR1 LGHNA and CDR2 YSLEER come from the germline V gene. The V and J ends lost 3 bases and 0 bases respectively, with 17 bases between them. This CDR3 region has 18 residues. DNA for the CDR3: TGCGCCAGCAGCCAGAGACCCGGTACGGCTGCAACTAATGAAAAACTGTTTTTT. This codes for CASSQRPGTAATNEKLFF.

This clonotype was counted ten times or more. The V gene is TRBV7-2, the J gene TRBJ1-1; TRBD1 agrees at 7 bases. The germline V gene encodes CDR1 SGHTA and CDR2 FQGNSA. Losses at the gene ends were 5 bases for V and 0 bases for J; bases not matched to a gene: 6. The length of the CDR3 is 15 residues. The DNA for the CDR3 is TGTGCCAGCAGCCGGGCCGGGACAGTGAACACTGAAGCTTTCTTT. Its protein product is CASSRAGTVNTEAFF.

The chain combines TRBV12-3 or TRBV12-4 with TRBJ2-6, with D hard to call. V dropped 7 bases and J dropped 4 bases, with 8 bases sitting between them. CDR3 length equals 13 residues. The CDR3: CASTPYGANVLTF. In DNA, the CDR3 is TGTGCCAGCACCCCCTACGGGGCCAACGTCCTGACTTTC.

J is TRBJ2-5 and V is TRBV20-1; D might be TRBD1 (7 bases). Trimming took off 6 bases at V and 11 bases at J, with 22 bases between the two ends. CDR3 length: 13 amino acids. The germline gives CDR1 DFQATT, CDR2 SNEGSKA (reference sequence). The CDR3 DNA follows: TGCAGTGCCGGCGGGACAGAGTTTGATGGGCAGTACTTC. Translation gives CSAGGTEFDGQYF.

The J gene is TRBJ2-2, the V gene TRBV29-1; TRBD1 agrees at 11 bases. CDR1 and CDR2 (germline): SQVTM, ANQGSEA. With V trimmed by 6 bases and J by 7 bases, 10 bases remained unmatched. The CDR3 is 15 residues long. CDR3 in DNA: TGCAGCGTGGCCACCCCGGGGACAGGGGGCGGGGAGCTGTTTTTT. The encoded protein is CSVATPGTGGGELFF.